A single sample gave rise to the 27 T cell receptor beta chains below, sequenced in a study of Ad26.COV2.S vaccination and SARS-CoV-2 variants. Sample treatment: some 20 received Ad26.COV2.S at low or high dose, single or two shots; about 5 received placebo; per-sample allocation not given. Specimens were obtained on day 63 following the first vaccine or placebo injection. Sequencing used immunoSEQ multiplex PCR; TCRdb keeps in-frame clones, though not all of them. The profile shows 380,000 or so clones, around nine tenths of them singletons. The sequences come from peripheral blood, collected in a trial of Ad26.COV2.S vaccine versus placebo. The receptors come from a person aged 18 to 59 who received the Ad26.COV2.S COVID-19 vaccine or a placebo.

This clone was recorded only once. Written as DNA, the CDR3 is TGTGCCAGCAGGACGGCACGGGAGACCGGGGAGCTGTTTTTT. This codes for CASRTARETGELFF. V usage is TRBV6-6 and J usage is TRBJ2-2, with a tentative D call TRBD2 (6 bases). The CDR3 spans 14 residues. Germline CDR1 is MNHNY and CDR2 is SVGAGI (reference sequence). The V end was cut by 6 bases, the J end by 5 bases, with 13 bases between.

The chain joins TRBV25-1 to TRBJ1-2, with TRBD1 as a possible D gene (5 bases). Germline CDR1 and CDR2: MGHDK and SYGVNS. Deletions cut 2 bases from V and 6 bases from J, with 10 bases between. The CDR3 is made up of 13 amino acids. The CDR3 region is CASSETGTDGYTF. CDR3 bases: TGTGCCAGCAGTGAAACTGGGACGGATGGCTACACCTTC.

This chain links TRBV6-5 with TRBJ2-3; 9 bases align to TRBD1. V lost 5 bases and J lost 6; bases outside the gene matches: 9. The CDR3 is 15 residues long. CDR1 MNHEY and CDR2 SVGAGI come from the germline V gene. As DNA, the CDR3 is TGTGCCAGCAGTCTGACAGGGGGGAGAAAGGATACGCAGTATTTT. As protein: CASSLTGGRKDTQYF.

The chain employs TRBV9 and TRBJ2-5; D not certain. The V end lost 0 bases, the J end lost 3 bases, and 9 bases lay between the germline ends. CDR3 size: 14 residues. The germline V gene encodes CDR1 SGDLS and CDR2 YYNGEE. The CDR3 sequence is CASSVEATEETQYF. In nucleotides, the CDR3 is TGTGCCAGCAGCGTAGAGGCCACCGAAGAGACCCAGTACTTC.

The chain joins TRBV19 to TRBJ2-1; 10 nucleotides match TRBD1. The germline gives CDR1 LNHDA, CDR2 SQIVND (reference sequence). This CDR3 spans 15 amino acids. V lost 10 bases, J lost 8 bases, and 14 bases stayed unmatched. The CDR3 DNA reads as TGTGCCACCAACGATTTTGGGACAGGGGTTTATGAGCAGTTCTTC. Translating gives CATNDFGTGVYEQFF.

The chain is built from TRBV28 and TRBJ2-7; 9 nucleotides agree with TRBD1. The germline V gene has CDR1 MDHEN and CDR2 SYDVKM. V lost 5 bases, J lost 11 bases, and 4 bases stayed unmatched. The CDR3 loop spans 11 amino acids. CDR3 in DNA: TGTGCCAGCAGTGGCCGGGACAGGGAGTACTTC. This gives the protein CASSGRDREYF.

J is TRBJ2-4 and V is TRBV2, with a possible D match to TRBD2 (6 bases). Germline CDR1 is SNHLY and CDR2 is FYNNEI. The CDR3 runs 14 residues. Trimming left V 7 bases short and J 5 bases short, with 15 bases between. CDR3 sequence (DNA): TGTGCCAGCAAGGGCGGGATAACTCAAAACATTCAGTACTTC. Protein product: CASKGGITQNIQYF.

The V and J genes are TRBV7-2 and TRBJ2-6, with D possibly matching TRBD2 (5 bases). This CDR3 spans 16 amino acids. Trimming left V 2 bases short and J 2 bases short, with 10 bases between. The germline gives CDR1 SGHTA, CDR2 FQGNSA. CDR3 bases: TGTGCCAGCAGCTTATTCCCGGGGACTGGGGCCAACGTCCTGACTTTC. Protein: CASSLFPGTGANVLTF.

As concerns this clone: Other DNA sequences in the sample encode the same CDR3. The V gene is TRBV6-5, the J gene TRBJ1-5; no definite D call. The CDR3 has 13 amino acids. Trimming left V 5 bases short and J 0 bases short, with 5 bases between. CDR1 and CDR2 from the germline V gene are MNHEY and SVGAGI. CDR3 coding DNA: TGTGCCAGCAGTCCAGATAGCAATCAGCCCCAGCATTTT. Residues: CASSPDSNQPQHF.

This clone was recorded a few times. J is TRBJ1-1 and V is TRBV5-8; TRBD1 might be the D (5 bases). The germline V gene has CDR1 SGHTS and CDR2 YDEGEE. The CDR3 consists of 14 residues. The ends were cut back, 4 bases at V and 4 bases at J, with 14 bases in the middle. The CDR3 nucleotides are TGTGCCAGCAGCCCCCGGGCGGGGGGCACTGAAGCTTTCTTT. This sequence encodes CASSPRAGGTEAFF. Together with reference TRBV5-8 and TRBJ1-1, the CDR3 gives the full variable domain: EAGVTQSPTHLIKTRGQQATLRCSPISGHTSVYWYQQALGLGLQFLLWYDEGEERNRGNFPPRFSGRQFPNYSSELNVNALELEDSALYLCASSPRAGGTEAFFGQGTRLTVV.

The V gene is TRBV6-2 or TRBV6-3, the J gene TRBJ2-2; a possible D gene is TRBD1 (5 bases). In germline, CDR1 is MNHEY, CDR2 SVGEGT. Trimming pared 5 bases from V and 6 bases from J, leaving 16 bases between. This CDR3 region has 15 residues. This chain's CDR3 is CASSGARPEAGELFF. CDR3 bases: TGTGCCAGCAGTGGGGCGAGACCAGAGGCCGGGGAGCTGTTTTTT.

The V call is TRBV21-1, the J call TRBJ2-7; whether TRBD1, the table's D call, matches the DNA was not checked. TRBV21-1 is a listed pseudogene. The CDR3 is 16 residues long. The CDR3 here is CASSTVSIRYRSEQYF. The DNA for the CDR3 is TGTGCCAGCAGCACCGTCTCGATCCGCTACAGGAGCGAGCAGTACTTC.

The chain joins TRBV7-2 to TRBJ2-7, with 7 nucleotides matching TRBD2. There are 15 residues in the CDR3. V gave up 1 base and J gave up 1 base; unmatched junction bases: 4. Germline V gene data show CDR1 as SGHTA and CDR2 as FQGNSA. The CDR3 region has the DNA TGTGCCAGCAGCTTAGTTAGCGGGCCTTCCTACGAGCAGTACTTC. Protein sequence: CASSLVSGPSYEQYF. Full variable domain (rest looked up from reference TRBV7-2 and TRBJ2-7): GAGVSQSPSNKVTEKGKDVELRCDPISGHTALYWYRQSLGQGLEFLIYFQGNSAPDKSGLPSDRFSAERTGGSVSTLTIQRTQQEDSAVYLCASSLVSGPSYEQYFGPGTRLTVT.

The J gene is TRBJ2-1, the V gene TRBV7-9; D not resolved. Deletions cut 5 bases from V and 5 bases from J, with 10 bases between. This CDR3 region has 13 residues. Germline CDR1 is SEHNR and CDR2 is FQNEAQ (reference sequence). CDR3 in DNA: TGTGCCAGCAGCGAGGACGTACACAATGAGCAGTTCTTC. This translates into CASSEDVHNEQFF.

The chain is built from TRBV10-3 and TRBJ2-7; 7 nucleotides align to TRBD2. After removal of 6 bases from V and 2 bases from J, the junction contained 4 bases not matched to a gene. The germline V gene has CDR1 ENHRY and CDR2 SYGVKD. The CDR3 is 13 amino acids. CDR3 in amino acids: CAISPGTTYEQYF. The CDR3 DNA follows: TGTGCCATCAGCCCCGGGACTACCTACGAGCAGTACTTC.

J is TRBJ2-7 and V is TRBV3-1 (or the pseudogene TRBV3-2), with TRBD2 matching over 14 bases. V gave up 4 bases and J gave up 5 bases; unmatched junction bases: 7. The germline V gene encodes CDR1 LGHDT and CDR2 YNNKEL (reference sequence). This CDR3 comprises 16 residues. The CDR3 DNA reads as TGTGCCAGCAGCCCCCCGGGACTAGCGGGAGTTGACGAGCAGTACTTC. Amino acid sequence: CASSPPGLAGVDEQYF.

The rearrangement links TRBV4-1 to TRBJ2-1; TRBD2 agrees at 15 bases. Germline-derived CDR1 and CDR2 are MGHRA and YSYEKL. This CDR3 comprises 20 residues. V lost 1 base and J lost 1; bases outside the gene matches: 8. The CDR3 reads CASSQGTGLAGGPSYNEQFF. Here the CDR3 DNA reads TGCGCCAGCAGCCAAGGAACCGGACTAGCGGGAGGGCCTTCCTACAATGAGCAGTTCTTC.

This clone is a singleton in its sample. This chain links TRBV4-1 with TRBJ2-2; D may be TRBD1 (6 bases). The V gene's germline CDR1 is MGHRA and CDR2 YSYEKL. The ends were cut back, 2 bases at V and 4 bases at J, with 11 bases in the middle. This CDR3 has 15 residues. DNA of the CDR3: TGCGCCAGCAGCCAACCGGGACAATCCACCGGGGAGCTGTTTTTT. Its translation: CASSQPGQSTGELFF.

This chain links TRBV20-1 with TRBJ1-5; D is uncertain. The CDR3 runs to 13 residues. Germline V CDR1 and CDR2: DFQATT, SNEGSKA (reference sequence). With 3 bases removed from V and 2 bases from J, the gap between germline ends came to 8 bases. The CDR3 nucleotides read TGCAGTGCTAGTATCGCCGGCAATCAGCCCCAGCATTTT. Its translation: CSASIAGNQPQHF.

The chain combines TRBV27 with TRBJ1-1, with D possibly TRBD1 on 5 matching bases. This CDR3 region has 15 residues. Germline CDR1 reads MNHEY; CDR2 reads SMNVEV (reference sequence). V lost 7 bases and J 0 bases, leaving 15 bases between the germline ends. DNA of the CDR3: TGTGCCAGCAAGTGGGGGGGTGCTGTGAACACTGAAGCTTTCTTT. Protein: CASKWGGAVNTEAFF.

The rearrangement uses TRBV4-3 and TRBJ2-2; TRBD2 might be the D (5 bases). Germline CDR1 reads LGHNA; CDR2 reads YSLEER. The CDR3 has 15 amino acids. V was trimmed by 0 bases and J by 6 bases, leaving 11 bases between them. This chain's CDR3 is CASSQELRAAGELFF. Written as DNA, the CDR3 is TGCGCCAGCAGCCAAGAATTGAGGGCGGCCGGGGAGCTGTTTTTT.

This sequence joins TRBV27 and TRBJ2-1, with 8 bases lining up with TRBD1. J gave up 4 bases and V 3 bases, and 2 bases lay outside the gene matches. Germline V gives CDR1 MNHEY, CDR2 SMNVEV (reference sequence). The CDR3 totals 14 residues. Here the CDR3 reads CASSFRTGYNEQFF. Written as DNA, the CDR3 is TGTGCCAGCAGTTTCAGGACAGGGTACAATGAGCAGTTCTTC.

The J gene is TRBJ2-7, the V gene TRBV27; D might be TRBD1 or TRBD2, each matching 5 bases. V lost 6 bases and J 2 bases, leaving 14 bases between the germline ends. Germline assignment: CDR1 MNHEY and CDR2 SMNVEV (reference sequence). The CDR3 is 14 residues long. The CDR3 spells CASRWDGRTYEQYF. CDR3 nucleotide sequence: TGTGCCAGCAGATGGGACGGCAGAACCTACGAGCAGTACTTC.

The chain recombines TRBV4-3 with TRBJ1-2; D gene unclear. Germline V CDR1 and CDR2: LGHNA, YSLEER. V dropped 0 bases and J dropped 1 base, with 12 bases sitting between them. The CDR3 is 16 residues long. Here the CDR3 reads CASSQDLTLNNYGYTF. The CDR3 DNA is TGCGCCAGCAGCCAAGATCTTACACTGAATAACTATGGCTACACCTTC.

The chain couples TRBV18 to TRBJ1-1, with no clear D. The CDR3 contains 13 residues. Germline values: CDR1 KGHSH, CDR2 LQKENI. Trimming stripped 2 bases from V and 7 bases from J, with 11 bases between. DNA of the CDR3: TGTGCCAGCTCACCAATGGAACAGATTGAAGCTTTCTTT. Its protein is CASSPMEQIEAFF.

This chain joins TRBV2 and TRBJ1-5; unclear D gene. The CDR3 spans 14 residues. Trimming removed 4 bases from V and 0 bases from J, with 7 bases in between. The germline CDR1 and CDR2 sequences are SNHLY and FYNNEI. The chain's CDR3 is CASSVHPSNQPQHF. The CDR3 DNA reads TGTGCCAGCAGTGTCCACCCTAGCAATCAGCCCCAGCATTTT. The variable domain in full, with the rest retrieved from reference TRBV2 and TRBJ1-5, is EPEVTQTPSHQVTQMGQEVILRCVPISNHLYFYWYRQILGQKVEFLVSFYNNEISEKSEIFDDQFSVERPDGSNFTLKIRSTKLEDSAMYFCASSVHPSNQPQHFGDGTRLSIL.

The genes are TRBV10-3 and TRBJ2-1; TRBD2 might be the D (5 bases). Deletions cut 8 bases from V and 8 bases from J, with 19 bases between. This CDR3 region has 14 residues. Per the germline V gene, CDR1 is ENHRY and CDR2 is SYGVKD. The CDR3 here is CAIGSSPLGYEQFF. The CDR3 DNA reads TGTGCCATCGGGAGTAGTCCCCTAGGCTATGAGCAGTTCTTC.